Given below is one TCR beta chain in context. The CDR3 end shows no conserved phenylalanine or tryptophan, and so a read error is likely. Amplification used 60 Vbeta primers and 13 Jbeta primers. This table comes from immunoSEQ multiplex PCR, and its TCRdb copy is limited to in-frame clones, with some not included. This sample has about 120,000 clones; approximately 76% occur once, and the top ten carry approximately 30%. This CDR3 has 15 amino acids. CDR1 MGHDK and CDR2 SYGVNS come from the germline V gene. V dropped 4 bases and J dropped 3 bases, with 12 bases sitting between them. This record belongs to a study of cytomegalovirus exposure and HLA in healthy donors. Study details: The study's early data release held some 85 million unique TCRs from HLA-typed donors.

While unrecorded immune exposures were likely, the donors were nominally healthy when sampled. The V and J genes are TRBV25-1 and TRBJ2-2; TRBD1 or TRBD2 may be the D gene (5 bases each). The sequence was obtained from a man in his 60s in good health and CMV-seropositive. The source material was PBMCs. This chain's CDR3 is CASSAEGRDTGELFS. The DNA of the CDR3 is TGTGCCAGCAGTGCCGAGGGCAGGGACACCGGGGAGCTGTTTTCT.